The 13 T cell receptor beta chains below come from one sample, sequenced in a study of shared clonotypes between healthy human individuals. Only in-frame clones appear in the TCRdb table, and some are missing; sequencing was by immunoSEQ multiplex PCR. This sample has approximately 1.5 million clones, with 95% to 99% found just once. The sequencing input was naive CD4+ T cells sorted from blood. Subset reported: CD45RA+ positively selected. These receptors were taken from a man aged 30-40 years in good health.

J is TRBJ2-7 and V is TRBV7-8; D gene ambiguous. Germline lookup yields CDR1 SGHVS and CDR2 FQNEAQ. Trimming shortened V by 5 bases and J by 1 base, and 24 bases separated the two germline ends. The CDR3 is made up of 18 amino acids. The DNA of the CDR3 is TGTGCCAGCAGCCCCCGTCGTGAGACCCTTTGGGGTTCCTACGAGCAGTACTTC. Translation: CASSPRRETLWGSYEQYF.

This sequence joins TRBV11-2 and TRBJ2-7; TRBD2 matches at 7 bases. This CDR3 is 12 amino acids long. The germline CDR1 and CDR2 sequences are SGHAT and FQNNGV. V was pared by 5 bases and J by 6 bases, with 4 bases of the junction left unmatched. This CDR3 is CASSPQRGEQYF. The CDR3, as DNA: TGTGCCAGCAGCCCCCAGCGGGGCGAGCAGTACTTC.

This clone was seen just once. This chain uses TRBV27 with TRBJ2-1; D remains ambiguous. Germline V gene data show CDR1 as MNHEY and CDR2 as SMNVEV (reference sequence). This CDR3 region has 13 residues. The DNA of the CDR3 is TGTACGGCTGGGGTTCCGAGCTACAATGAGCAGTTCTTC. Protein sequence: CTAGVPSYNEQFF.

The chain carries TRBV7-6 and TRBJ1-3, with no clear D. Germline V gene sequence: CDR1 SGHVS, CDR2 FNYEAQ. The CDR3 sequence is 12 residues long. Trimming pared 5 bases from V and 3 bases from J, leaving 5 bases between. CDR3 residues: CASSQSGNTIYF. DNA of the CDR3: TGTGCCAGCAGCCAGAGTGGAAACACCATATATTTT.

The chain couples TRBV18 to TRBJ2-3; 7 nucleotides match TRBD1. This CDR3 is built from 17 residues. Germline V gene data show CDR1 as KGHSH and CDR2 as LQKENI. V lost 0 bases to trimming and J lost 0 bases; unmatched junction nucleotides: 6. CDR3 loop: CASSPPGQRTSTDTQYF. CDR3 nucleotides: TGTGCCAGCTCACCACCGGGACAGCGAACTAGCACAGATACGCAGTATTTT.

J is TRBJ2-5 and V is TRBV5-1; D possibly corresponds to TRBD2 (5 bases). This CDR3 is 15 amino acids long. CDR1 is SGHRS, CDR2 YFSETQ, per germline. Between the trimmed V and J ends, which lost 0 bases and 2 bases, there was a span of 11 bases. Here the CDR3 reads CASSLGLSGQETQYF. CDR3 nucleotide sequence: TGCGCCAGCAGCTTGGGTTTGTCGGGGCAAGAGACCCAGTACTTC.

V is TRBV11-3 and J is TRBJ2-7; perhaps TRBD2 as D (6 bases). Germline V gene data show CDR1 as SGHNT and CDR2 as YENEEA. The CDR3 consists of 12 residues. With 0 bases removed from V and 9 bases from J, the gap between germline ends came to 9 bases. The CDR3 DNA is TGTGCCAGCAGCTTAGATGGGGGGATGCAGTACTTC. This gives the protein CASSLDGGMQYF.

The CDR3 sequence: CASRGDGQAQHF. The CDR3 coding sequence is TGTGCCAGCAGGGGGGACGGCCAGGCCCAGCATTTT. The rearrangement uses TRBV2 and TRBJ1-5; TRBD1 is a possible D gene (5 bases). V lost 6 bases and J 11 bases, leaving 14 bases between the germline ends. Looked up from germline, CDR1 is SNHLY and CDR2 is FYNNEI. This CDR3 is 12 amino acids long.

The V and J genes are TRBV19 and TRBJ2-7, with unresolved D. The germline V gene encodes CDR1 LNHDA and CDR2 SQIVND (reference sequence). CDR3 length: 15 residues. The germline V and J ends were trimmed by 9 bases and 0 bases, with 18 bases remaining between them. The DNA of the CDR3 is TGTGCCAGACGCTATTTGTCGGCGAGCTCCTACGAGCAGTACTTC. Translated: CARRYLSASSYEQYF.

The chain links TRBV19 to TRBJ2-2; 11 bases line up with TRBD2. Germline CDR1 and CDR2: LNHDA and SQIVND (reference sequence). V lost 7 bases and J lost 6; bases outside the gene matches: 10. The CDR3 contains 16 residues. CDR3 nucleotide sequence: TGTGCCAGTATGGTAGCGGGAGGGGTTCTAGCCGGGGAGCTGTTTTTT. Translating it yields CASMVAGGVLAGELFF.

The CDR3 coding sequence is TGCGCCAGCAGCGAACGACAGGGCCAAGAGACCCAGTACTTC. Protein: CASSERQGQETQYF. This sequence joins TRBV4-1 and TRBJ2-5; 7 bases agree with TRBD1. This CDR3 has 14 residues. Germline-derived CDR1 and CDR2 are MGHRA and YSYEKL. V was pared by 5 bases and J by 1 base, with 4 bases of the junction left unmatched.

The chain combines TRBV7-2 with TRBJ2-7, with 8 bases that match TRBD1. CDR1 is SGHTA, CDR2 FQGNSA, per germline. CDR3 length: 17 amino acids. V lost 1 base and J lost 3; bases outside the gene matches: 11. For the CDR3, the DNA is TGTGCCAGCAGCTTAGAGCAGGGGGCAGTATGGAACTACGAGCAGTACTTC. It is translated as CASSLEQGAVWNYEQYF.

The CDR3 sequence: CASSHTGGSNEKLFF. CDR3 in DNA: TGTGCCAGCAGCCACACGGGGGGGTCAAATGAAAAACTGTTTTTT. V and J are TRBV5-4 and TRBJ1-4, with a tentative D call TRBD1 (5 bases). The CDR3 spans 15 residues. V was cut by 4 bases and J by 5 bases, with 15 bases left in between. CDR1 and CDR2 (germline): SGHNT, YYREEE (reference sequence).